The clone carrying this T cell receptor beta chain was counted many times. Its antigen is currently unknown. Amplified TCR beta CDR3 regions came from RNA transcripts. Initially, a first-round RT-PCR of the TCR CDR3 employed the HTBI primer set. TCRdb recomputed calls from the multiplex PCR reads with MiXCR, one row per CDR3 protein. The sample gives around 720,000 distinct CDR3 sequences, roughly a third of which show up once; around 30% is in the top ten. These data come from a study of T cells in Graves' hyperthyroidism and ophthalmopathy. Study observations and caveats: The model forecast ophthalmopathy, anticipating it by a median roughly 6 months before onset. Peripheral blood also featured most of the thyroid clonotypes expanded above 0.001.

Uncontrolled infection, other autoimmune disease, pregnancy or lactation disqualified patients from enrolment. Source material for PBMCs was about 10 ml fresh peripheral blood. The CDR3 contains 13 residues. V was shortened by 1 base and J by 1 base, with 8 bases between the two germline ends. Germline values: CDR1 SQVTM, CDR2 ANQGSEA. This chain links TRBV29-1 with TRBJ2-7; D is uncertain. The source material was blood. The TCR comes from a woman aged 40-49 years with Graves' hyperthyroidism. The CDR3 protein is CSVEGPKSYEQYF. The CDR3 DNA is TGCAGCGTTGAAGGGCCCAAATCCTACGAGCAGTACTTC.